The 8 T cell receptor beta chains presented below share a single source sample, sequenced in a study of blood T cell repertoires in COVID-19. Only in-frame clones appear in the TCRdb table, and some are missing; sequencing was by immunoSEQ multiplex PCR. The sample lists 51,000 or so clones; approximately 90% were seen once. Sample: peripheral blood. All receptors come from a man at least 80 years old with acute or convalescent COVID-19.

The chain is built from TRBV19 and TRBJ1-1; 11 nucleotides match TRBD1. The junction had 8 bases not matched to a gene; V was cut back by 7 bases and J by 7 bases. CDR1 and CDR2 (germline): LNHDA, SQIVND (reference sequence). CDR3 size: 14 residues. DNA for the CDR3: TGTGCCAGTACCGCGGACAGGGGGCCCGGTGAAGCTTTCTTT. It is translated as CASTADRGPGEAFF.

The V and J genes are TRBV6-5 and TRBJ1-1; D is perhaps TRBD1 (6 bases). Trimming left V 7 bases short and J 11 bases short, with 23 bases between. The CDR3 spans 14 residues. Germline V CDR1 and CDR2: MNHEY, SVGAGI. CDR3 DNA: TGTGCCAGCAATCTCCCGGGACACCGTGATGCGGCTTTCTTT. It specifies CASNLPGHRDAAFF.

The CDR3 protein is CASSARTGLEAFF. In DNA form, the CDR3 reads TGTGCCAGTAGTGCCCGGACAGGGCTTGAAGCTTTCTTT. The rearrangement joins TRBV19 to TRBJ1-1; 8 nucleotides match TRBD1. Germline V gives CDR1 LNHDA, CDR2 SQIVND (reference sequence). The CDR3 has 13 residues. V was clipped by 5 bases and J by 7 bases; unmatched bases: 6.

The rearrangement links TRBV7-3 to TRBJ1-1; D is perhaps TRBD1 (5 bases). V lost 6 bases, J lost 3 bases, and 11 bases lay in between. The CDR3 covers 13 residues. The germline V gene encodes CDR1 SGHTA and CDR2 FQGTGA. This CDR3 is CASSLTDYTEAFF. CDR3 coding DNA: TGTGCCAGCAGTTTGACAGATTACACTGAAGCTTTCTTT.

The J gene is TRBJ2-7, the V gene TRBV18; 9 bases align to TRBD2. With V trimmed by 2 bases and J by 5 bases, 7 bases remained unmatched. The CDR3 runs to 15 residues. In germline, CDR1 is KGHSH, CDR2 LQKENI. CDR3 sequence (DNA): TGTGCCAGCTCACCAGGCCTAGCGGGGAGGAACGAGCAGTACTTC. Translated: CASSPGLAGRNEQYF.

V gene TRBV10-3 combines with J gene TRBJ1-1, with 7 bases identical to TRBD1. CDR1 is ENHRY, CDR2 SYGVKD, per germline. With 1 base clipped from V and 5 bases from J, the junction kept 7 bases outside the gene matches. This CDR3 is 15 amino acids long. The CDR3 DNA reads as TGTGCCATCAGTGAGTGGGGCCAGGGGGAAACTGAAGCTTTCTTT. It encodes CAISEWGQGETEAFF.

This chain connects TRBV7-9 to TRBJ1-1; 9 bases are a match to TRBD1. The CDR3 is made up of 16 amino acids. The V segment lost 5 bases and the J segment 4 bases; nucleotides outside the gene matches: 11. CDR1 and CDR2 from the germline V gene are SEHNR and FQNEAQ (reference sequence). The CDR3 spells CASSPTPTGGGTEAFF. Here the CDR3 DNA reads TGTGCCAGCAGCCCCACCCCGACAGGGGGTGGCACTGAAGCTTTCTTT.

V and J are TRBV2 and TRBJ2-5; D not certain. There are 13 residues in the CDR3. Trimming left V 4 bases short and J 7 bases short, with 13 bases between. Germline CDR1 and CDR2: SNHLY and FYNNEI. The CDR3, as DNA: TGTGCCAGCAGTGGTGACTCCCTTGTGACCCAGTACTTC. Amino acid sequence: CASSGDSLVTQYF.